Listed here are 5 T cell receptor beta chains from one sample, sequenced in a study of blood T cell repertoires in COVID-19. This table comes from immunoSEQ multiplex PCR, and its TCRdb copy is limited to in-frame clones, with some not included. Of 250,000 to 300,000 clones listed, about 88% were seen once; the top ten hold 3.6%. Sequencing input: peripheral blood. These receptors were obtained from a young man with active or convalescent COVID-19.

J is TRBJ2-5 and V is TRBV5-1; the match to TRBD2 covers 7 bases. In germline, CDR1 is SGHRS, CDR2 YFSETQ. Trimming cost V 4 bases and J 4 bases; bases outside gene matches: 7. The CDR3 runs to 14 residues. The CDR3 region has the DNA TGCGCCAGCAGCCCCACTAGCGTCAGAGAGACCCAGTACTTC. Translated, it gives CASSPTSVRETQYF.

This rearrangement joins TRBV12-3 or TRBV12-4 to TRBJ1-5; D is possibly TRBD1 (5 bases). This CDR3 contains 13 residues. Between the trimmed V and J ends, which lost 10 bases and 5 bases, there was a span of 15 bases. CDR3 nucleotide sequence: TGTGCCACGATGGAAGGGGTTTATCAGCCCCAGCATTTT. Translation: CATMEGVYQPQHF.

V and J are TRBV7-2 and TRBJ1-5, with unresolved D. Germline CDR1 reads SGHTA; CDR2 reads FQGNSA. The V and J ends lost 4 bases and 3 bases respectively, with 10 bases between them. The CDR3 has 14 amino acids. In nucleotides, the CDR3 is TGTGCCAGCAGCTCCAGTGGTAACAATCAGCCCCAGCATTTT. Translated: CASSSSGNNQPQHF.

The chain's CDR3 is CATGVGLGTDTQYF. CDR3 nucleotide sequence: TGTGCCACGGGTGTGGGACTAGGCACAGATACGCAGTATTTT. The chain joins TRBV3-1 (or the pseudogene TRBV3-2) to TRBJ2-3, with 8 bases lining up with TRBD2. Germline V gene lookup returns CDR1 LGHDT and CDR2 YNNKEL (reference sequence). V lost 10 bases and J lost 1; bases outside the gene matches: 7. The CDR3 contains 14 residues.

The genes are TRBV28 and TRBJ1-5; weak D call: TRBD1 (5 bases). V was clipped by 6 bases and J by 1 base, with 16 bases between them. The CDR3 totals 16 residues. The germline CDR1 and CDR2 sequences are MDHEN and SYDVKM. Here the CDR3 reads CASSPGGRESNQPQHF. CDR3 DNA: TGTGCCAGCAGCCCGGGGGGGAGGGAGAGCAATCAGCCCCAGCATTTT.